This T cell receptor beta chain was documented in a study of control samples from healthy donors and cancer patients. The assay was immunoSEQ multiplex PCR, and TCRdb's table has in-frame clones only and misses some. The table lists about 12,000 clones, roughly 90% of them singletons, with about 2.9% in the top ten. CDR1 and CDR2 (germline): MDHEN, SYDVKM. The length of the CDR3 is 14 residues. Trimming pared 7 bases from V and 8 bases from J, leaving 20 bases between. There are a few counts of this clone. The clonotype comes from a male donor with melanoma. V gene TRBV28 combines with J gene TRBJ1-1; maybe TRBD1 (6 bases). Sequenced sample: formalin-fixed, paraffin-embedded tissue. Written as DNA, the CDR3 is TGTGCCAGCACACTTGGGGGGGCGCGGTACGAAGCTTTCTTT. It codes for CASTLGGARYEAFF.